This record looks at one T cell receptor (beta chain) sequence and its context. Only a few counts were recorded for this clone. Its antigen has not been determined. Nothing much larger sits one base from this clone, and base qualities are not available. CDR3 length: 14 amino acids, cysteine to phenylalanine. Kept here is only the CDR3 DNA, which spans 42 bases and is read in frame from base 1. V is trimmed back by 5 bases and J by 6 bases, and the junction contains 9 bases that no gene match accounts for. Looking up the germline V gene yields CDR1 SGHDT and CDR2 YYEEEE. This record comes from a study of blood T cell repertoires in COVID-19 (dated by TCRdb to between 2020 and 2021). Broadly, across the study: Samples covering the acute and convalescent phases of COVID-19 were provided by collaborators in the United States, Italy and Spain. The material from the prospective study consisted of cDNA or gDNA derived from T cells, B-cell-depleted T cells, or PBMCs. Subjects who had been exposed to COVID-19, were actively infected with it, or had recovered from it provided the deeply sampled blood TCRbeta repertoires that made up the dataset. The repertoires were released in a freely available public database intended as a resource for research on the immune response to SARS-CoV-2. The samples were drawn from two sources: the first 160 participants of the ongoing ImmuneRACE study, and 1,000 to 1,500 subjects contributed by 6 global collaborators. Nearly every sample came with metadata listing a de-identified subject ID, COVID-19 status, age in years and sex. Where available, HLA class I and class II types were obtained from metadata supplied by the sample provider rather than from assay-based typing. General study outcomes and caveats: The quantity of clinical and demographic metadata differed by source and by participant and was supplied without curation.

TCRbeta CDR3 regions were amplified from genomic DNA using the immunoSEQ Assay, a bias-controlled multiplex PCR. In the authors' own workflow: The number of nucleated cells in each sample was estimated from the amplification of reference gene primers within the assay. To quantify the absolute abundance of each unique TCRbeta CDR3 rearrangement, sequence reads were collapsed and filtered. Productive Simpson clonality was computed per sample as the square root of Simpson's diversity index over productive rearrangements. Imported from immuneACCESS, the table was reduced by TCRdb to in-frame sequences with V and J called. These copies leave out some clones; in studies compared against another copy, an unresolved V gene accounts for under half, and the cause of the remainder is not known. Clone size and V and J calls were adopted from that table, with D and trimming inferred from the DNA. The sample records under 350,000 clones, around four fifths of which are singletons. Together, the top ten hold about 4.5% of the sample.

Another Seattle source contributed samples from volunteer blood donors who had recovered from COVID-19. Each collaborating institution followed its own protocols to collect whole blood in K2EDTA tubes. Collaborator samples were shipped for TCRbeta analysis as frozen whole blood, isolated PBMCs, or DNA extracted from either sample type. The sequence is built from TRBV5-6 and TRBJ1-2; 8 nucleotides in the junction match TRBD1. This receptor was obtained from a man aged 55 to 69 who had recovered from COVID-19. The sequenced material came from peripheral blood. The CDR3 region has the sequence CASSLGQGLNGYTF. The bases read TGTGCCAGCAGTCTTGGACAGGGTTTGAATGGCTACACCTTC. Beyond the CDR3, the reference TRBV5-6 and TRBJ1-2 genes provide the residues; the full variable domain reads: DAGVTQSPTHLIKTRGQQVTLRCSPKSGHDTVSWYQQALGQGPQFIFQYYEEEERQRGNFPDRFSGHQFPNYSSELNVNALLLGDSALYLCASSLGQGLNGYTFGSGTRLTVV.